This T cell receptor beta chain was found in a study of blood T cell repertoires in COVID-19. TCRdb's copy holds only in-frame clones and misses some; the assay was immunoSEQ multiplex PCR. The repertoire has almost 500,000 clones, 80% to 90% of them found once; the top ten carry roughly 8.5%. The CDR3 covers 15 residues. From germline, CDR1 is LNHDA and CDR2 SQIVND (reference sequence). The germline V and J ends were trimmed by 0 bases and 0 bases, with 8 bases remaining between them. The chain carries TRBV19 and TRBJ1-1; D might be TRBD1 (6 bases). The origin of this receptor is a woman aged 60 to 75 who had recovered from COVID-19. The material sequenced was PBMCs or T cells enriched from blood (not recorded which). As DNA, the CDR3 is TGTGCCAGTAGTATAGACGGGGGGCTGAACACTGAAGCTTTCTTT. Translated: CASSIDGGLNTEAFF.